Shown below are 28 T cell receptor beta chains from a single sample sequenced in a study of Ad26.COV2.S vaccination and SARS-CoV-2 variants (dated by TCRdb to the early 2020s). Library preparation used the immunoSEQ multiplex PCR assay. TCRdb holds this immuneACCESS table with in-frame rearrangements only. Some clones are missing; in checked studies, unresolved V genes explain under half, and the rest has no known cause. The sample records 350,000 to 500,000 clones, 90% of which are singletons. The top ten clones comprise about 4.1% of the sample. Read against the paper, the sample's treatment or condition label means: about 20 received Ad26.COV2.S at low or high dose, single or two shots; 5 received placebo; per-sample allocation not given. Repertoires of vaccine and placebo recipients were sequenced from samples collected on day 63 after the first injection. The sample here was peripheral blood, taken in a trial of Ad26.COV2.S vaccine versus placebo. The receptors shown here come from a person between 18 and 60 years old who received the Ad26.COV2.S COVID-19 vaccine or a placebo.

The chain has TRBV7-2 and TRBJ2-4; 13 bases are a match to TRBD2. After removal of 2 bases from V and 8 bases from J, the junction contained 3 bases not matched to a gene. There are 15 residues in the CDR3. Germline V gene lookup returns CDR1 SGHTA and CDR2 FQGNSA. CDR3 sequence (DNA): TGTGCCAGCAGCTTACCCACTAGCGGGAGGGACATTCAGTACTTC. Its protein is CASSLPTSGRDIQYF.

The CDR3 spells CASSHNVVTSVNEQFF. The CDR3 DNA reads as TGTGCCAGCAGCCACAATGTGGTGACTAGCGTCAATGAGCAGTTCTTC. This chain joins TRBV16 and TRBJ2-1, with 8 positions matching TRBD2. The junction had 10 bases not matched to a gene; V was cut back by 3 bases and J by 6 bases. Per the germline V gene, CDR1 is KGHSY and CDR2 is FQNENV. The CDR3 is 16 amino acids.

This clone appeared a single time. Here the CDR3 DNA reads TGTGCCAGCAGGAAACCGGGACTAGCGACCAATGAGCAGTTCTTC. This translates into CASRKPGLATNEQFF. The V gene is TRBV21-1, the J gene TRBJ2-1; the table calls TRBD2, which could not be checked here. TRBV21-1 is recorded as a pseudogene. The CDR3 runs 15 residues.

This clone has only one observation. The chain couples TRBV27 to TRBJ2-5; 11 bases map to TRBD2. V lost 2 bases, J lost 6 bases, and 8 bases stayed unmatched. Germline lookup yields CDR1 MNHEY and CDR2 SMNVEV (reference sequence). This CDR3 comprises 16 residues. The CDR3 nucleotides are TGTGCCAGCAGTTTACGGGATAGCGGGAGGGCAAAGACCCAGTACTTC. This translates into CASSLRDSGRAKTQYF.

The J gene is TRBJ2-3, the V gene TRBV6-2 or TRBV6-3; D is perhaps TRBD1 (5 bases). CDR1 and CDR2 from the germline V gene are MNHEY and SVGEGT. Trimming removed 2 bases at V and 3 bases at J, with 18 bases between. The CDR3 contains 17 residues. CDR3 nucleotide sequence: TGTGCCAGCAGTTACCCCATCGGACAAGGTGGAACAGATACGCAGTATTTT. Translation: CASSYPIGQGGTDTQYF.

V usage is TRBV28 and J usage is TRBJ2-1, with 9 bases that match TRBD2. V shed 7 bases, J shed 10 bases, and the junction held 20 bases outside the gene matches. CDR1 MDHEN and CDR2 SYDVKM come from the germline V gene. CDR3 length equals 17 residues. The CDR3: CASTPEAAGTSYGEQFF. CDR3 nucleotide sequence: TGTGCCAGCACCCCCGAGGCCGCCGGGACTAGCTATGGGGAGCAGTTCTTC.

The gene calls are TRBV6-6 and TRBJ2-4; D possibly corresponds to TRBD1 (6 bases). V was shortened by 4 bases and J by 0 bases, with 10 bases between the two germline ends. Per the germline V gene, CDR1 is MNHNY and CDR2 is SVGAGI (reference sequence). The CDR3 spans 15 residues. Here the CDR3 reads CASSLDRLAKNIQYF. As DNA, the CDR3 is TGTGCCAGCAGTTTGGACAGACTAGCCAAAAACATTCAGTACTTC.

The genes are TRBV11-2 and TRBJ2-3; D may be TRBD2 (6 bases). From germline, CDR1 is SGHAT and CDR2 FQNNGV. V lost 1 base to trimming and J lost 1 base, with 15 bases between them. The CDR3 is made up of 17 amino acids. This chain's CDR3 is CASSLGRAGQGTDTQYF. CDR3 bases: TGTGCCAGCAGCTTAGGTAGAGCGGGCCAGGGCACAGATACGCAGTATTTT.

This clone was picked up one time. J is TRBJ2-7 and V is TRBV18; D not certain. Germline V gives CDR1 KGHSH, CDR2 LQKENI. Trimming took off 0 bases at V and 7 bases at J, with 10 bases between the two ends. This CDR3 contains 13 residues. The CDR3 region has the DNA TGTGCCAGCTCACCACCGACGGCCGGGGAGCAGTACTTC. Protein product: CASSPPTAGEQYF.

As to this clone: This CDR3 is also generated by other DNA sequences in the sample. The V call is TRBV28, the J call TRBJ2-5; tentative D call: TRBD2 (6 bases). The ends were cut back, 6 bases at V and 4 bases at J, with 9 bases in the middle. The CDR3 loop spans 12 amino acids. In germline, CDR1 is MDHEN, CDR2 SYDVKM. The CDR3 sequence: CASSGTLETQYF. The CDR3 nucleotides read TGTGCCAGCAGCGGGACTTTAGAGACCCAGTACTTC.

This chain joins TRBV7-9 and TRBJ2-7; 7 positions match TRBD2. With 3 bases clipped from V and 0 bases from J, the junction kept 5 bases outside the gene matches. This CDR3 spans 15 amino acids. Germline V gene sequence: CDR1 SEHNR, CDR2 FQNEAQ (reference sequence). CDR3 amino acids: CASSLSGMSSYEQYF. CDR3 coding DNA: TGTGCCAGCAGCTTGAGCGGGATGAGCTCCTACGAGCAGTACTTC. The whole variable domain, remainder taken from reference TRBV7-9 and TRBJ2-7, is DTGVSQNPRHKITKRGQNVTFRCDPISEHNRLYWYRQTLGQGPEFLTYFQNEAQLEKSRLLSDRFSAERPKGSFSTLEIQRTEQGDSAMYLCASSLSGMSSYEQYFGPGTRLTVT.

The chain carries TRBV27 and TRBJ2-7, with 13 bases matching TRBD2. The germline gives CDR1 MNHEY, CDR2 SMNVEV (reference sequence). CDR3 length equals 20 residues. V dropped 5 bases and J dropped 0; count of bases not matched to a gene: 16. The CDR3 sequence is CASSAGIPGLAGMSSYEQYF. The CDR3 coding sequence is TGTGCCAGCAGTGCAGGTATCCCGGGACTAGCGGGGATGTCCTCCTACGAGCAGTACTTC.

The chain joins TRBV19 to TRBJ1-1; TRBD1 matches 7 bases. Losses at the gene ends were 5 bases for V and 4 bases for J; bases not matched to a gene: 7. CDR1 is LNHDA and CDR2 is SQIVND in the germline V gene (reference sequence). This CDR3 is 14 amino acids long. CDR3: CASSPQGWGTEAFF. DNA of the CDR3: TGTGCCAGTAGTCCACAGGGGTGGGGCACTGAAGCTTTCTTT.

This clone is a singleton in its sample. The identical CDR3 is also encoded by other nucleotide sequences in the sample. V usage is TRBV9 and J usage is TRBJ1-4; D gene ambiguous. This CDR3 region has 14 residues. Per the germline V gene, CDR1 is SGDLS and CDR2 is YYNGEE. V was cut by 2 bases and J by 1 base, with 6 bases left in between. This CDR3 is CASSVSGTNEKLFF. The DNA for the CDR3 is TGTGCCAGCAGCGTTTCCGGAACTAATGAAAAACTGTTTTTT.

The rearrangement joins TRBV3-1 (or the pseudogene TRBV3-2) to TRBJ2-7; 9 nucleotides match TRBD2. Germline CDR1 reads LGHDT; CDR2 reads YNNKEL (reference sequence). J gave up 4 bases and V 1 base, and 14 bases lay outside the gene matches. The CDR3 consists of 18 residues. As DNA, the CDR3 is TGTGCCAGCAGCCAAGCGGGCCTCGGTCTAGCGGGAATGTACGAGCAGTACTTC. Protein sequence: CASSQAGLGLAGMYEQYF.

The gene calls are TRBV28 and TRBJ2-7; TRBD2 agrees at 7 bases. The CDR3 spans 16 residues. Germline V gives CDR1 MDHEN, CDR2 SYDVKM. Trimming removed 2 bases from V and 1 base from J; junction bases left unmatched: 8. CDR3 in DNA: TGTGCCAGCAGTTTAGCGGGGGAGGCCCAATCCTACGAGCAGTACTTC. Translating gives CASSLAGEAQSYEQYF.

This clone was seen only once. At the DNA level, this CDR3 is encoded by other sequences in the same sample as well. V gene TRBV20-1 combines with J gene TRBJ2-3; 12 nucleotides line up with TRBD2. The CDR3 runs to 15 residues. In germline, CDR1 is DFQATT, CDR2 SNEGSKA (reference sequence). The ends lost 3 bases at V and 3 bases at J; junction bases unmatched: 4. CDR3 in amino acids: CSASLTSGSTDTQYF. The CDR3, as DNA: TGCAGTGCTAGTTTGACTAGCGGGAGTACAGATACGCAGTATTTT.

This sequence joins TRBV6-2 or TRBV6-3 and TRBJ1-5, with D possibly TRBD1 on 5 matching bases. Trimming removed 5 bases from V and 4 bases from J, with 18 bases in between. The germline gives CDR1 MNHEY, CDR2 SVGEGT. The CDR3 covers 16 residues. The CDR3 DNA follows: TGTGCCAGCAGTCGCCGCGACGGGGGAGGGAATCAGCCCCAGCATTTT. Translation: CASSRRDGGGNQPQHF.

This clone was seen a few times. The CDR3 DNA reads TGTGCCAGCAGCTCCCAGGGGGCGAGGGTCTACGAGCAGTACTTC. Encoded protein: CASSSQGARVYEQYF. The gene calls are TRBV7-2 and TRBJ2-7, with TRBD1 matching 8 bases. The germline V gene encodes CDR1 SGHTA and CDR2 FQGNSA. With V trimmed by 4 bases and J by 3 bases, 8 bases remained unmatched. CDR3 size: 15 residues.

This sequence joins TRBV12-3 or TRBV12-4 and TRBJ1-1; possibly TRBD1 for D (5 bases). The CDR3 extends over 13 amino acids. With 5 bases removed from V and 4 bases from J, the gap between germline ends came to 11 bases. CDR3 in amino acids: CASSIGTFTEAFF. CDR3 sequence (DNA): TGTGCCAGCAGTATCGGGACTTTCACTGAAGCTTTCTTT.

This rearrangement joins TRBV5-1 to TRBJ2-5; 10 bases line up with TRBD1. The CDR3 is 14 amino acids. V trimming: 2 bases; J trimming: 4 bases; junction bases outside the gene matches: 2. Germline V lookup: CDR1 SGHRS, CDR2 YFSETQ. In nucleotides, the CDR3 is TGCGCCAGCAGCTTTCGGGACAGGGGAGAGACCCAGTACTTC. It specifies CASSFRDRGETQYF. Together with reference TRBV5-1 and TRBJ2-5, the CDR3 gives the full variable domain: KAGVTQTPRYLIKTRGQQVTLSCSPISGHRSVSWYQQTPGQGLQFLFEYFSETQRNKGNFPGRFSGRQFSNSRSEMNVSTLELGDSALYLCASSFRDRGETQYFGPGTRLLVL.

The CDR3 loop is CAISGTGENEQFF. The CDR3 nucleotides are TGTGCCATCAGTGGCACGGGAGAAAATGAGCAGTTCTTC. The chain carries TRBV10-3 and TRBJ2-1, with D maybe TRBD2 (6 bases). The length of the CDR3 is 13 residues. Germline V CDR1 and CDR2: ENHRY, SYGVKD. V was pared by 4 bases and J by 7 bases, with 11 bases between.

V is TRBV6-2 or TRBV6-3 and J is TRBJ2-3; 10 nucleotides agree with TRBD2. The trim removed 5 bases at V and 2 bases at J, leaving 10 bases unmatched. CDR3 size: 17 residues. Germline values: CDR1 MNHEY, CDR2 SVGEGT. In DNA, the CDR3 is TGTGCCAGCAGTGCCCGGACTAGCGGTCGATTCACAGATACGCAGTATTTT. Encoded protein: CASSARTSGRFTDTQYF.

The chain has TRBV9 and TRBJ2-5; the D is unclear. V was cut by 0 bases and J by 2 bases, with 5 bases left in between. CDR3 length: 13 amino acids. Looked up from germline, CDR1 is SGDLS and CDR2 is YYNGEE. The CDR3 reads CASSVAAQETQYF. CDR3 nucleotides: TGTGCCAGCAGCGTAGCGGCTCAAGAGACCCAGTACTTC.

The chain has TRBV7-9 and TRBJ2-1, with D hard to call. CDR1 SEHNR and CDR2 FQNEAQ come from the germline V gene (reference sequence). CDR3 length: 16 residues. The ends were cut back, 5 bases at V and 0 bases at J, with 14 bases in the middle. The CDR3 loop reads CASSPEALGSYNEQFF. CDR3 DNA sequence: TGTGCCAGCAGCCCTGAAGCTCTCGGCTCCTACAATGAGCAGTTCTTC.

The V and J genes are TRBV7-2 and TRBJ1-2; the match to TRBD1 covers 7 bases. Trimming took 5 bases from V and 3 from J; bases not matched to a gene: 3. CDR3 length: 13 amino acids. CDR1 SGHTA and CDR2 FQGNSA come from the germline V gene. CDR3 bases: TGTGCCAGCAGCCTTGACAGGGACTATGGCTACACCTTC. It specifies CASSLDRDYGYTF.

J is TRBJ1-1 and V is TRBV11-2; D is unresolved. The CDR3 has 15 amino acids. The germline CDR1 and CDR2 sequences are SGHAT and FQNNGV. The V gene lost 5 bases and the J gene lost 4 bases, with 17 bases spanning the gap. The CDR3 DNA reads TGTGCCAGCAGCATAGGAGTGTCAGGCCGCACTGAAGCTTTCTTT. The encoded protein is CASSIGVSGRTEAFF.

This clone came up once. The chain recombines TRBV6-5 with TRBJ2-2; either TRBD1 or TRBD2 may fit D (5 bases each). V was shortened by 6 bases and J by 7 bases, with 12 bases between the two germline ends. The germline V gene has CDR1 MNHEY and CDR2 SVGAGI. CDR3 length: 13 residues. The DNA of the CDR3 is TGTGCCAGCAGGGGGGACGGCGGCGGGGAGCTGTTTTTT. Its protein is CASRGDGGGELFF.